Below, 30 T cell receptor beta chains from the same sample are listed, as sequenced in a study of blood T cell repertoires in COVID-19. The data were produced by immunoSEQ multiplex PCR, yet TCRdb's version contains in-frame clones alone and is incomplete. The sample includes almost 400,000 clones, under 90% of them seen just once. Sequenced: PBMCs or T cells enriched from blood (not recorded which). Every receptor here comes from a woman aged 30 to 39 who had recovered from COVID-19.

The J gene is TRBJ1-2, the V gene TRBV4-1; D is undetermined. CDR1 is MGHRA, CDR2 YSYEKL, per germline. The CDR3 is made up of 15 amino acids. V gave up 4 bases and J gave up 0 bases, with 12 bases separating them. The CDR3 loop reads CASSLIGVSNYGYTF. CDR3 nucleotide sequence: TGCGCCAGCAGCCTAATCGGGGTTTCTAACTATGGCTACACCTTC.

The rearrangement joins TRBV6-5 to TRBJ1-4, with TRBD1 matching over 7 bases. Germline lookup yields CDR1 MNHEY and CDR2 SVGAGI. CDR3 size: 15 residues. Losses at the gene ends were 6 bases for V and 1 base for J; bases not matched to a gene: 5. The CDR3 DNA reads as TGTGCCAGCAGGGGACAGTTTCTAACTAATGAAAAACTGTTTTTT. Translating gives CASRGQFLTNEKLFF.

J is TRBJ1-2 and V is TRBV4-2, with D uncertain. Trimming removed 0 bases at V and 8 bases at J, with 4 bases between. The V gene's germline CDR1 is LGHNA and CDR2 YNFKEQ. This CDR3 is 11 amino acids long. The CDR3 spells CASSQDRGYTF. The CDR3 region has the DNA TGTGCCAGCAGCCAAGATCGGGGCTACACCTTC.

The rearrangement uses TRBV18 and TRBJ2-1; 9 bases line up with TRBD2. CDR1 and CDR2 from the germline V gene are KGHSH and LQKENI. The trim removed 6 bases at V and 8 bases at J, leaving 11 bases unmatched. This CDR3 contains 15 residues. DNA for the CDR3: TGTGCCAGCTCGAAGGGACTAGCCTCTAGCGATGAGCAGTTCTTC. Amino acid sequence: CASSKGLASSDEQFF.

The chain uses TRBV15 and TRBJ2-7; 11 nucleotides agree with TRBD1. In germline, CDR1 is LNHNV, CDR2 YYDKDF (reference sequence). Trimming removed 0 bases from V and 3 bases from J; junction bases left unmatched: 7. The CDR3 totals 17 residues. In DNA, the CDR3 is TGTGCCACCAGCAGAGATCGTCGGGGACAGGGGGACTACGAGCAGTACTTC. Protein product: CATSRDRRGQGDYEQYF. The full variable domain, completed using reference TRBV15 and TRBJ2-7, is DAMVIQNPRYQVTQFGKPVTLSCSQTLNHNVMYWYQQKSSQAPKLLFHYYDKDFNNEADTPDNFQSRRPNTSFCFLDIRSPGLGDTAMYLCATSRDRRGQGDYEQYFGPGTRLTVT.

The chain links TRBV2 to TRBJ2-7; 10 bases line up with TRBD2. The length of the CDR3 is 14 residues. V was pared by 6 bases and J by 4 bases, with 6 bases of the junction left unmatched. CDR1 is SNHLY and CDR2 is FYNNEI in the germline V gene. CDR3: CASRIAGGPYEQYF. CDR3 nucleotides: TGTGCCAGCAGAATAGCGGGAGGACCTTACGAGCAGTACTTC.

In its sample, this clone was seen once. The V and J genes are TRBV2 and TRBJ1-4; D call uncertain. Germline values: CDR1 SNHLY, CDR2 FYNNEI. V lost 3 bases, J lost 7 bases, and 12 bases lay in between. This CDR3 spans 14 amino acids. The CDR3 bases are TGTGCCAGCAGTGACCCAGGAGGAAGTGAAAAACTGTTTTTT. Translated, it gives CASSDPGGSEKLFF.

The V call is TRBV10-3, the J call TRBJ2-7, with 7 positions matching TRBD1. CDR1 and CDR2 (germline): ENHRY, SYGVKD. V lost 6 bases and J lost 0; bases outside the gene matches: 5. The CDR3 totals 14 residues. The CDR3 is CAIRGTASSYEQYF. The CDR3 bases are TGTGCCATCAGGGGGACAGCGAGCTCCTACGAGCAGTACTTC.

This clone was observed once. The V call is TRBV9, the J call TRBJ2-5; D is undetermined. The germline V gene encodes CDR1 SGDLS and CDR2 YYNGEE. V lost 0 bases, J lost 2 bases, and 5 bases lay in between. CDR3 length equals 13 residues. The DNA of the CDR3 is TGTGCCAGCAGCGTAGACCAGCAAGAGACCCAGTACTTC. It codes for CASSVDQQETQYF.

The rearrangement links TRBV15 to TRBJ2-2; 10 nucleotides match TRBD1. Germline V CDR1 and CDR2: LNHNV, YYDKDF (reference sequence). The length of the CDR3 is 15 residues. The trim removed 1 base at V and 7 bases at J, leaving 3 bases unmatched. The CDR3 loop reads CATSRGGTGDGELFF. The CDR3 nucleotides are TGTGCCACCAGCAGAGGGGGGACAGGGGACGGGGAGCTGTTTTTT.

The CDR3 sequence is CASSPPGQETQYF. CDR3 sequence (DNA): TGTGCCAGCTCCCCCCCCGGCCAAGAGACCCAGTACTTC. The V and J genes are TRBV18 and TRBJ2-5; D gene uncertain. This CDR3 comprises 13 residues. The V and J ends lost 6 bases and 1 base respectively, with 9 bases between them. The germline V gene has CDR1 KGHSH and CDR2 LQKENI.

V usage is TRBV24-1 and J usage is TRBJ1-5, with a tentative D call TRBD1 (6 bases). The CDR3 loop spans 15 amino acids. Germline CDR1 and CDR2: KGHDR and SFDVKD. V shed 3 bases and J shed 3 bases, with 11 bases lying between them. In nucleotides, the CDR3 is TGTGCCACCAGTGATCCCGGACAGCTCAATCAGCCCCAGCATTTT. It codes for CATSDPGQLNQPQHF.

This chain links TRBV6-4 with TRBJ1-6; D is unresolved. CDR1 is MRHNA, CDR2 SNTAGT, per germline. Trimming shortened V by 6 bases and J by 10 bases, and 19 bases separated the two germline ends. The CDR3 extends over 15 amino acids. CDR3 nucleotides: TGTGCCAGCAGGAACGGCCCGACTGCTGGCTCACCCCTCCACTTT. It is translated as CASRNGPTAGSPLHF.

This chain uses TRBV6-2 or TRBV6-3 with TRBJ1-6; 7 nucleotides agree with TRBD1. This CDR3 region has 12 residues. CDR1 MNHEY and CDR2 SVGEGT come from the germline V gene. V was clipped by 5 bases and J by 14 bases; unmatched bases: 6. The CDR3 loop is CASSGTVEALHF. CDR3 bases: TGTGCCAGCAGTGGGACAGTAGAAGCCCTCCACTTT.

This clone was observed a handful of times. The V call is TRBV24-1, the J call TRBJ2-1, with 11 bases fitting TRBD2. V dropped 5 bases and J dropped 9; count of bases not matched to a gene: 11. This CDR3 comprises 16 residues. Germline V gene data show CDR1 as KGHDR and CDR2 as SFDVKD. For the CDR3, the DNA is TGTGCCACCAGTGGTACACTAGCGGGAGTACTTAGTGAGCAGTTCTTC. This codes for CATSGTLAGVLSEQFF.

V usage is TRBV2 and J usage is TRBJ1-5; D unresolved. The germline gives CDR1 SNHLY, CDR2 FYNNEI. The germline V and J ends were trimmed by 6 bases and 0 bases, with 6 bases remaining between them. There are 13 residues in the CDR3. This chain's CDR3 is CASRSSSNQPQHF. The CDR3 DNA is TGTGCCAGCAGGAGTAGTAGCAATCAGCCCCAGCATTTT.

The J gene is TRBJ2-1, the V gene TRBV9, with TRBD2 identical over 7 bases. CDR3 length equals 15 residues. Germline CDR1 is SGDLS and CDR2 is YYNGEE. V trimming: 0 bases; J trimming: 8 bases; junction bases outside the gene matches: 8. In nucleotides, the CDR3 is TGTGCCAGCAGCGTAGGTGGGGGGGTAATTGATGAGCAGTTCTTC. Its protein product is CASSVGGGVIDEQFF.

The J gene is TRBJ1-4, the V gene TRBV27; the D gene is possibly TRBD1 (5 bases). This CDR3 comprises 13 residues. Trimming stripped 6 bases from V and 8 bases from J, with 13 bases between. From germline, CDR1 is MNHEY and CDR2 SMNVEV (reference sequence). The CDR3 coding sequence is TGTGCCAGCAGACCAGGGTTGGAGGAAAAACTGTTTTTT. Its protein is CASRPGLEEKLFF.

V and J are TRBV5-6 and TRBJ2-7, with D maybe TRBD2 (5 bases). The V gene's germline CDR1 is SGHDT and CDR2 YYEEEE. The length of the CDR3 is 14 residues. With 1 base removed from V and 2 bases from J, the gap between germline ends came to 10 bases. DNA of the CDR3: TGTGCCAGCAGCTTGTACGGGATTGCCTACGAGCAGTACTTC. Its translation: CASSLYGIAYEQYF.

The J gene is TRBJ2-3, the V gene TRBV4-3; 10 bases are a match to TRBD2. This CDR3 contains 15 residues. Losses at the gene ends were 2 bases for V and 3 bases for J; bases not matched to a gene: 2. Germline CDR1 reads LGHNA; CDR2 reads YSLEER. The CDR3 protein is CASSQLAGVTDTQYF. CDR3 DNA sequence: TGCGCCAGCAGCCAACTAGCGGGGGTTACAGATACGCAGTATTTT.

The V call is TRBV4-2, the J call TRBJ1-2; 7 bases agree with TRBD1. CDR1 is LGHNA, CDR2 YNFKEQ, per germline. There are 14 residues in the CDR3. V shed 4 bases and J 4 bases; nucleotides not matched to a gene: 6. CDR3 loop: CASSLPGQFYGYTF. Written as DNA, the CDR3 is TGTGCCAGCAGCCTCCCGGGACAGTTCTATGGCTACACCTTC.

The chain has TRBV27 and TRBJ2-7; D perhaps matches TRBD1 (6 bases). This CDR3 is 14 amino acids long. The V end lost 5 bases, the J end lost 4 bases, and 15 bases lay between the germline ends. CDR1 and CDR2 from the germline V gene are MNHEY and SMNVEV (reference sequence). This CDR3 reads CASSMNRDMYEQYF. In nucleotides, the CDR3 is TGTGCCAGCAGTATGAACCGGGACATGTACGAGCAGTACTTC.

J is TRBJ2-7 and V is TRBV29-1; the match to TRBD1 covers 9 bases. CDR1 SQVTM and CDR2 ANQGSEA come from the germline V gene. The CDR3 is 13 amino acids. The trim removed 6 bases at V and 1 base at J, leaving 4 bases unmatched. The chain's CDR3 is CSVSGQGSYEQYF. In DNA, the CDR3 is TGCAGCGTATCGGGACAGGGTTCCTACGAGCAGTACTTC.

This clone came up once. The rearrangement uses TRBV7-9 and TRBJ1-2, with 10 bases identical to TRBD1. The CDR3 sequence is 15 residues long. The germline V gene encodes CDR1 SEHNR and CDR2 FQNEAQ (reference sequence). V was pared by 3 bases and J by 4 bases, with 5 bases of the junction left unmatched. The CDR3 DNA sequence: TGTGCCAGCAGCTTCCAAAGGACAGGGGGCTATGGCTACACCTTC. Protein sequence: CASSFQRTGGYGYTF.

The chain carries TRBV27 and TRBJ1-4, with no clear D. This CDR3 spans 15 amino acids. Germline V gene sequence: CDR1 MNHEY, CDR2 SMNVEV (reference sequence). Between the trimmed V and J ends, which lost 3 bases and 7 bases, there was a span of 15 bases. The CDR3 protein is CASSFRTSEGEKLFF. CDR3 bases: TGTGCCAGCAGTTTCCGGACTTCTGAGGGTGAAAAACTGTTTTTT.

V usage is TRBV20-1 and J usage is TRBJ2-5, with a weak D call TRBD2 (5 bases). Per germline, CDR1 DFQATT and CDR2 SNEGSKA (reference sequence). This CDR3 is 13 amino acids long. The V and J ends lost 3 bases and 5 bases respectively, with 13 bases between them. The CDR3 loop reads CSASVGGWETQYF. The DNA for the CDR3 is TGCAGTGCTAGTGTGGGCGGGTGGGAGACCCAGTACTTC.

The chain links TRBV4-2 to TRBJ1-1, with D perhaps matching TRBD1 (6 bases). CDR3 length: 14 amino acids. Germline values: CDR1 LGHNA, CDR2 YNFKEQ. V was shortened by 0 bases and J by 11 bases, with 16 bases between the two germline ends. The CDR3 DNA follows: TGTGCCAGCAGCCAAGAAGAACAGGGTAGGCCCGCTTTCTTT. This codes for CASSQEEQGRPAFF.

The chain combines TRBV5-1 with TRBJ2-3, with 12 bases matching TRBD2. CDR1 is SGHRS, CDR2 YFSETQ, per germline. V shed 5 bases, J shed 3 bases, and the junction held 7 bases outside the gene matches. The CDR3 spans 16 residues. CDR3 in amino acids: CASRRTSGGPTDTQYF. The CDR3 DNA reads as TGCGCCAGCAGGCGAACTAGCGGGGGGCCAACAGATACGCAGTATTTT.

This chain joins TRBV6-4 and TRBJ2-2; D possibly corresponds to TRBD2 (6 bases). Germline lookup yields CDR1 MRHNA and CDR2 SNTAGT. V was trimmed by 3 bases and J by 3 bases, leaving 8 bases between them. The CDR3 runs to 14 residues. The CDR3 here is CASSETSHTGELFF. In DNA form, the CDR3 reads TGTGCCAGCAGTGAGACTAGTCACACCGGGGAGCTGTTTTTT.

This clone was detected once. Written as DNA, the CDR3 is TGTGCCAGCAGTTTGGGGGGTGGCTACACCTTC. Residues: CASSLGGGYTF. The chain recombines TRBV28 with TRBJ1-2, with D possibly matching TRBD1 (5 bases). There are 11 residues in the CDR3. V lost 3 bases to trimming and J lost 7 bases, with 6 bases between them. Germline V gene lookup returns CDR1 MDHEN and CDR2 SYDVKM.